A single sample gave rise to the 29 T cell receptor beta chains below, sequenced in a study of T cell repertoires in cytomegalovirus infection. No antigens are known for them. TCRdb analysed the reads with MiXCR anew, one entry per CDR3 protein. This sample has roughly 150,000 distinct CDR3 sequences; roughly 32% occur once, and the top ten carry roughly half. This specimen was CD8+ T cells from cultured PBMCs, taken from culture after CMV antigen stimulation. These receptors were taken from a human donor in good health (CMV status not recorded). Some clones in this sample may be carry-over from other donors' samples.

Concerning this clonotype: The germline gene is not matched at one end of the junction; a read error may be the cause. The rearrangement uses TRBV5-6 and TRBJ1-4; unclear D gene. This CDR3 comprises 11 residues. The germline V gene has CDR1 SGHDT and CDR2 YYEEEE. CDR3 DNA sequence: TGTACCAGCAGCTTAGGTGAAAAACTGTTTTTT. Amino acids: CTSSLGEKLFF.

In this sample, this clonotype turned up a few times. This chain joins TRBV4-1 and TRBJ2-3; D gene unclear. V dropped 1 base and J dropped 4 bases, with 12 bases sitting between them. The CDR3 consists of 15 residues. The germline gives CDR1 MGHRA, CDR2 YSYEKL. The CDR3 DNA follows: TGCGCCAGCAGCCAAGGTCACACTACATCAGATACGCAGTATTTT. Its translation: CASSQGHTTSDTQYF.

This chain uses TRBV5-4 with TRBJ1-2; TRBD1 aligns across 11 bases. Germline V CDR1 and CDR2: SGHNT, YYREEE (reference sequence). Trimming removed 8 bases from V and 3 bases from J; junction bases left unmatched: 6. This CDR3 is 14 amino acids long. For the CDR3, the DNA is TGTGCCAGTCGCGCGGGACAGGGGGACTATGGCTACACCTTC. Its translation: CASRAGQGDYGYTF.

The chain links TRBV12-3 or TRBV12-4 to TRBJ2-5; 7 nucleotides align to TRBD2. The CDR3 length is 15 residues. V was pared by 5 bases and J by 2 bases, with 8 bases of the junction left unmatched. The CDR3 DNA reads TGTGCCAGCAGTACCACGGGGGGTTGGCAAGAGACCCAGTACTTC. This translates into CASSTTGGWQETQYF.

V usage is TRBV19 and J usage is TRBJ2-2, with D maybe TRBD2 (6 bases). V was clipped by 2 bases and J by 5 bases, with 12 bases between them. This CDR3 has 15 amino acids. In germline, CDR1 is LNHDA, CDR2 SQIVND (reference sequence). The CDR3 bases are TGTGCCAGTAGTATATGGGCAGGAGGGACCGGGGAGCTGTTTTTT. This gives the protein CASSIWAGGTGELFF. The variable domain in full, with the rest retrieved from reference TRBV19 and TRBJ2-2, is DGGITQSPKYLFRKEGQNVTLSCEQNLNHDAMYWYRQDPGQGLRLIYYSQIVNDFQKGDIAEGYSVSREKKESFPLTVTSAQKNPTAFYLCASSIWAGGTGELFFGEGSRLTVL.

This clonotype has a handful of counts. This chain uses TRBV6-5 with TRBJ2-3; D gene ambiguous. V was shortened by 6 bases and J by 5 bases, with 12 bases between the two germline ends. CDR1 and CDR2 (germline): MNHEY, SVGAGI. The CDR3 consists of 13 residues. The CDR3 loop reads CASSQGEEDTQYF. The DNA for the CDR3 is TGTGCCAGCAGCCAAGGAGAGGAAGATACGCAGTATTTT.

The J gene is TRBJ2-2, the V gene TRBV6-1; D ambiguous. This CDR3 region has 16 residues. The germline V gene encodes CDR1 MNHNS and CDR2 SASEGT. The V gene lost 0 bases and the J gene lost 4 bases, with 12 bases spanning the gap. CDR3 in DNA: TGTGCCAGCAGTGAAGCGGCTATCTGGGGCACCGGGGAGCTGTTTTTT. Translated: CASSEAAIWGTGELFF.

This clonotype was observed a handful of times. The V gene is TRBV7-9, the J gene TRBJ1-5; D unclear. This CDR3 region has 14 residues. Trimming left V 3 bases short and J 0 bases short, with 6 bases between. Germline CDR1 is SEHNR and CDR2 is FQNEAQ (reference sequence). The CDR3 bases are TGTGCCAGCAGCTTTGGGTATAGCAATCAGCCCCAGCATTTT. It encodes CASSFGYSNQPQHF.

The V and J genes are TRBV19 and TRBJ1-1; TRBD1 aligns across 10 bases. This CDR3 is built from 16 residues. Germline lookup yields CDR1 LNHDA and CDR2 SQIVND (reference sequence). Trimming at V came to 6 bases and at J to 0 bases, leaving 7 bases not matched to a gene. DNA of the CDR3: TGTGCCAGTAGCCTCGGGGACAGGGGAATGAACACTGAAGCTTTCTTT. Its protein is CASSLGDRGMNTEAFF.

This clonotype was seen a handful of times. The chain carries TRBV6-1 and TRBJ2-1, with D possibly being TRBD1 or TRBD2 (5 bases each). This CDR3 has 13 residues. V lost 6 bases and J 9 bases, leaving 15 bases between the germline ends. Germline V lookup: CDR1 MNHNS, CDR2 SASEGT. CDR3 in amino acids: CASSEFRGAEQFF. In DNA, the CDR3 is TGTGCCAGCAGCGAGTTCCGGGGCGCTGAGCAGTTCTTC.

This clonotype showed up just once. The chain employs TRBV29-1 and TRBJ1-2; D is uncertain. The CDR3 has 14 amino acids. V lost 5 bases and J 0 bases, leaving 13 bases between the germline ends. Germline lookup yields CDR1 SQVTM and CDR2 ANQGSEA. The DNA of the CDR3 is TGCAGCGTTTCCGAAGGAGTAGCTAACTATGGCTACACCTTC. As protein: CSVSEGVANYGYTF.

This clonotype turned up a few times. This sequence joins TRBV19 and TRBJ2-5; possible D gene TRBD2, 6 bases. Between the trimmed V and J ends, which lost 6 bases and 5 bases, there was a span of 13 bases. The germline V gene encodes CDR1 LNHDA and CDR2 SQIVND (reference sequence). This CDR3 contains 13 residues. CDR3 bases: TGTGCCAGTAGGCCCGGGGAGGCGGAGACCCAGTACTTC. Its protein is CASRPGEAETQYF.

The chain joins TRBV2 to TRBJ1-1; TRBD1 might be the D (6 bases). Germline V lookup: CDR1 SNHLY, CDR2 FYNNEI. The CDR3 is 13 amino acids. V was shortened by 6 bases and J by 5 bases, with 13 bases between the two germline ends. CDR3 protein: CASSAIGGTEAFF. The CDR3 coding sequence is TGTGCCAGCAGCGCGATAGGGGGGACTGAAGCTTTCTTT.

Regarding this clonotype: The junction differs from germline at one of its ends, possibly a read error. This chain joins TRBV28 and TRBJ2-3; no firm D call. The CDR3 totals 14 residues. Germline CDR1 MDHEN, CDR2 SYDVKM. CDR3: CAISPARFTDTRYF. The DNA of the CDR3 is TGTGCCATCAGTCCCGCAAGGTTCACAGATACGCGGTATTTT.

The chain joins TRBV9 to TRBJ2-1; D is undetermined. CDR1 is SGDLS and CDR2 is YYNGEE in the germline V gene. Trimming cost V 2 bases and J 6 bases, with 6 bases left between them. The CDR3 runs to 12 residues. The CDR3: CASSVYSNEQFF. The CDR3 nucleotides are TGTGCCAGCAGCGTTTACAGCAATGAGCAGTTCTTC.

There are a few counts of this clonotype. One end of the junction does not line up with germline, which may come from a read error. The genes are TRBV6-2 or TRBV6-3 and TRBJ2-1; TRBD1 might be the D (6 bases). Germline-derived CDR1 and CDR2 are MNHEY and SVGEGT. The CDR3 consists of 10 residues. CDR3 sequence reads: CASSSGATIF. The CDR3 DNA reads as TGTGCCAGCAGTTCAGGGGCAACGATCTTC.

The chain combines TRBV14 with TRBJ2-2; 10 positions match TRBD2. With V trimmed by 0 bases and J by 7 bases, 8 bases remained unmatched. CDR3 length: 17 amino acids. Per germline, CDR1 SGHDN and CDR2 FVKESK. CDR3 residues: CASSQEPLAGESGELFF. CDR3 sequence (DNA): TGTGCCAGCAGCCAAGAACCCCTAGCGGGGGAGAGCGGGGAGCTGTTTTTT.

The gene calls are TRBV6-5 and TRBJ1-1; TRBD1 might be the D (6 bases). This CDR3 region has 15 residues. In germline, CDR1 is MNHEY, CDR2 SVGAGI. V was cut by 6 bases and J by 0 bases, with 14 bases left in between. CDR3 bases: TGTGCCAGCAGCTTACGCAGACAGGTGAACACTGAAGCTTTCTTT. Protein sequence: CASSLRRQVNTEAFF.

The chain uses TRBV12-3 or TRBV12-4 and TRBJ1-1; 7 bases fit TRBD1. Unmatched junction bases numbered 5, after V lost 10 bases and J lost 3 bases. This CDR3 has 12 residues. For the CDR3, the DNA is TGTGCCACCACAGGGGATCACACTGAAGCTTTCTTT. Its translation: CATTGDHTEAFF.

A word on this clonotype: The junction departs from the called germline gene at one end, perhaps through a read error. This chain links TRBV11-2 with TRBJ1-6; 8 bases are shared with TRBD1. Looked up from germline, CDR1 is SGHAT and CDR2 is FQNNGV. There are 14 residues in the CDR3. CDR3 amino acids: CASSSRTGRSHLHF. For the CDR3, the DNA is TGTGCCAGCAGCTCACGGACAGGGCGTTCACACCTCCACTTT.

The table lists this clonotype with a few counts. This chain joins TRBV19 and TRBJ1-1; D call uncertain. Per the germline V gene, CDR1 is LNHDA and CDR2 is SQIVND (reference sequence). Trimming removed 3 bases from V and 5 bases from J, with 10 bases in between. The CDR3 contains 13 residues. CDR3 nucleotides: TGTGCCAGTAGTATTATGGGGTGGACTGAAGCTTTCTTT. Encoded protein: CASSIMGWTEAFF.

This clonotype appeared a few times. This chain joins TRBV12-3 or TRBV12-4 and TRBJ1-5; 8 bases line up with TRBD1. This CDR3 has 16 amino acids. The junction had 8 bases not matched to a gene; V was cut back by 6 bases and J by 1 base. In DNA, the CDR3 is TGTGCCAGCAGAGCTGGGACAGGCGGGAGCAATCAGCCCCAGCATTTT. This gives the protein CASRAGTGGSNQPQHF.

The sample holds many counts of this clonotype. The gene calls are TRBV6-6 and TRBJ1-1; 7 bases map to TRBD1. Looked up from germline, CDR1 is MNHNY and CDR2 is SVGAGI (reference sequence). The CDR3 covers 16 residues. J lost 10 bases, V lost 0 bases, and 14 bases had no gene match. For the CDR3, the DNA is TGTGCCAGCAGTTACTCGGATACAGGGGACTTGACCGGAGCTTTCTTT. It specifies CASSYSDTGDLTGAFF.

The chain links TRBV7-8 to TRBJ1-5; possible D gene TRBD1, 6 bases. CDR1 is SGHVS and CDR2 is FQNEAQ in the germline V gene. The V and J ends lost 5 bases and 8 bases respectively, with 19 bases between them. This CDR3 has 15 amino acids. The CDR3 here is CASSPVGRGSEPQHF. For the CDR3, the DNA is TGTGCCAGCAGCCCAGTGGGTAGGGGGTCGGAGCCCCAGCATTTT.

The rearrangement links TRBV6-2 or TRBV6-3 to TRBJ2-7; D gene ambiguous. V shed 7 bases and J shed 5 bases, with 15 bases lying between them. Germline V lookup: CDR1 MNHEY, CDR2 SVGEGT. This CDR3 is 13 amino acids long. The CDR3 DNA is TGTGCCAGCACCGAAGATCAAATCCACGAGCAGTACTTC. This gives the protein CASTEDQIHEQYF.

This clonotype was counted a few times. The CDR3 spells CAIGQGNEQYF. As DNA, the CDR3 is TGTGCCATCGGTCAGGGGAACGAGCAGTACTTC. The chain is built from TRBV10-3 and TRBJ2-7; D is possibly TRBD1 (6 bases). The CDR3 consists of 11 residues. Germline assignment: CDR1 ENHRY and CDR2 SYGVKD. V lost 8 bases to trimming and J lost 5 bases, with 10 bases between them.

The rearrangement links TRBV2 to TRBJ1-6, with D hard to call. Per germline, CDR1 SNHLY and CDR2 FYNNEI. V was trimmed by 2 bases and J by 5 bases, leaving 10 bases between them. This CDR3 is built from 15 residues. As DNA, the CDR3 is TGTGCCAGCAGTGAACATACAGCAAATAATTCACCCCTCCACTTT. It translates to CASSEHTANNSPLHF.

This clonotype was picked up one time. The chain employs TRBV5-5 and TRBJ1-1, with TRBD1 matching 11 bases. This CDR3 has 14 amino acids. CDR1 and CDR2 from the germline V gene are SGHKS and YYEKEE (reference sequence). J lost 4 bases, V lost 3 bases, and 2 bases had no gene match. The CDR3 coding sequence is TGTGCCAGCAGCTGGGACAGGGGGGCCACTGAAGCTTTCTTT. This encodes CASSWDRGATEAFF.

Concerning this clonotype: Relative to the germline gene, one junction end is altered; a read error may explain this. The chain employs TRBV7-8 and TRBJ2-7; D remains unclear. Germline CDR1 is SGHVS and CDR2 is FQNEAQ. This CDR3 region has 12 residues. CDR3 protein: CANSSDGYEQYF. Here the CDR3 DNA reads TGTGCCAACAGCTCGGACGGCTACGAGCAGTACTTC.